This TCR beta chain came from a study of cytomegalovirus exposure and HLA in healthy donors (dated by TCRdb to the late 2010s). About the study as a whole: In an earlier analysis of 587 of the donors, about 260 Gb of sequence data and 117 million unique TCR beta sequences from about 190 million T cells were reported. About 300 gigabases of sequencing data and around 85 million unique TCR sequences made up an early release that covered about 640 HLA-typed donors. The genetic ancestry cluster associated with self-reported Caucasian donors included around 76% of the roughly 360 genotyped donors. The study aimed to test whether cataloging public T cell receptors could reveal signatures of past pathogen exposure. The T cell repertoires of about 700 subjects were profiled by immunosequencing and related to cytomegalovirus serostatus. A separate validation cohort of more than 100 different subjects was used in addition to the roughly 670-subject first cohort. High-throughput TCR immunosequencing, statistical association of individual TCRs with disease status, and machine learning were combined to predict cytomegalovirus infection status. To study patterns of TCR occurrence, a later analysis re-analyzed previously published TCR beta repertoires from around 660 donors and added high-resolution HLA genotyping. Rather than using new phenotypic data, the later analysis identified candidate immune exposures from TCR beta sequences and from how often those sequences occurred across donors. To decide whether each TCR beta V gene segment behaved as functional or pseudogenic, an earlier analysis of fewer than 750 of the donors relied on high-throughput TCR beta sequencing. Donor age, sex, ethnicity and CMV serostatus were compiled together with the repertoire data. A later genetic analysis took genome-wide SNP genotypes for about 55% of the 666 donors and used that subset as a discovery cohort. Every repertoire in the discovery cohort had been generated on one and the same sequencing platform. HLA typing covered class I and class II loci at four-digit resolution. The number of donors typed differed by locus, with roughly 629-640 for A, B, C, DRB1 and DQB1, around 500 for DQA1, 600 to 610 for DPA1, and 472 for DPB1. Four to six DR-DQ haplotypes were handled as single units for association and clustering, since linkage in the cohort was strong. Among around 400 genotyped donors of the cohort, an average of roughly 230,000 unique TCR beta nucleotide sequences was sequenced per donor, of which about 19% were non-productive.

Library preparation used the immunoSEQ multiplex PCR assay. For the multiplex PCR, a mixture combining 60 forward primers for TCR Vbeta segments and 13 reverse primers for TCR Jbeta segments was used. The CDR3 region of rearranged TCR beta genes was amplified from genomic DNA with a multiplex PCR assay. The Illumina HiSeq System was used to sequence the amplified TCR beta libraries as 87-base-pair reads. For the original study's pipeline: A later analysis counted 75 million to 100 million unique TCR beta chains across the roughly 700 repertoires, and roughly 11 million of these chains were shared by at least two donors. Raw reads were error-corrected and collapsed into unique sequences by a nearest-neighbor algorithm in which closely related sequences were merged to remove PCR and sequencing errors. CDR3 sequences were aligned to IMGT reference sequences to assign V, D and J gene segments. Each retained sequence needed at least a six-nucleotide match to both a V gene segment and a J gene segment. A rearrangement counted as productive if the CDR3 had no stop codons and remained in frame with V and J, and every other rearrangement counted as non-productive. CDR3 was defined according to IMGT convention as the region running from the second conserved V-encoded cysteine to the conserved J-encoded phenylalanine. The earlier analysis of some 580 of the donors excluded any sequence lacking an unambiguous match to a single V gene segment. In an earlier analysis of approximately 590 of the donors, a V segment was called functional when productive rearrangements were above 56.7%, and segregating when the standard deviation between donors exceeded 5%. A statistical classification framework was built to diagnose cytomegalovirus status from the catalog of TCR beta chain sequences. V and J gene assignment, in a later analysis, came from comparing TCR nucleotide sequences with IMGT/GENE-DB human TR gene sequences. Using the TCRdist pipeline, a later analysis assigned CDR3 sequences along with most-parsimonious VDJ recombination scenarios. In a later analysis, each TCR beta chain was defined by its CDR3 amino acid sequence together with its V-gene family, and reads without a unique V-gene family were excluded. To address suspected cross-contamination and a sequencing artifact, a later analysis removed over 500 highly shared, low-generation-probability nucleotide sequences. For each public chain, a later analysis derived a clonal expansion index from normalized ranks of inferred template counts within each repertoire. A later analysis computed generation probabilities with a VDJ recombination model fitted to out-of-frame rearrangements, and checked the results against IGoR. In a later analysis, hypergeometric tests were used to score TCR-TCR, TCR-HLA and TCR-CMV co-occurrence, with a repertoire-size bias correction applied to TCR pairs. To estimate false discovery rates, a later analysis permuted the HLA or CMV assignments 20 times. In a later analysis, co-occurring TCRs were grouped using DBSCAN, and TCRdist sequence similarity was added for clustering within HLA-allele-positive subsets. Repertoires with fewer than 30,000 or more than 120,000 public chains were left out of co-occurrence clustering, as were a few repertoires with anomalous nucleotide sharing. The clones in this table, taken by TCRdb from immuneACCESS, are in-frame only. Not every clone is retained; where verified, under half of the shortfall comes from an unresolved V gene, and the cause of the rest is unknown. That table gives V, J and clone size, and the DNA gave D and trimming. This sample lists around 93,000 clones; around 73% were detected once. Of the sample, about 3% is held by the ten largest clones.

This clone was detected only a few times. Its cognate antigen has yet to be identified. The record has no base qualities; no much larger clone is one base away. The cohort was made up of 500 to 800 healthy bone marrow donors. At the time of sampling, all cohort members were nominally healthy, though unrecorded immune exposures were likely present. The donor was CMV seronegative and was included in the group of a few hundred seronegative cohort members. Every donor gave a peripheral blood sample, and the peripheral blood mononuclear cells from that sample were used for TCR beta sequencing. Genomic DNA was extracted from the blood cell samples with the Qiagen DNeasy Blood Extraction Kit. There are 13 amino acids in the CDR3, from cysteine to phenylalanine inclusive. Only the CDR3 DNA is retained, 39 bases long and in frame from the first base. The germline V gene supplies CDR1 SGHTA and CDR2 FQGNSA. At the junction V is shortened by 5 bases and J by 6 bases; bases outside the gene matches: 5.

The investigation overall reported the following: V-gene and J-gene trimming of TCR beta chains was associated with a missense DCLRE1C variant in a later genetic analysis, and the association was replicated in an independent cohort. The study gave a list of around 170 TCR beta chains associated with cytomegalovirus. Specific HLA alleles were associated with 16,951 TCR beta sequences at a false discovery rate of 0.05 in a later analysis. Some IMGT-functional V segments, including TRBV6-2 and TRBV6-3, could not be distinguished by the 87-base-pair reads and were therefore excluded. For the cohort, immune exposure information was limited to CMV serostatus. An earlier analysis of several hundred of the donors showed that most TCR beta V segments appeared in productive rearrangements either about 87% or about 30% of the time, which broadly matched IMGT annotations. Cytomegalovirus status was reported to be diagnosed by the classifier with high specificity and sensitivity in both the original and validation cohorts. The authors suggested that the approach could potentially be extended to other disease states and immunological phenotypes. According to a later analysis, most CMV-associated TCR beta chains appeared to be HLA-restricted, and the HLA associations seemed to be driven largely by CMV exposure. In vitro tests confirmed that a few of the cytomegalovirus-associated TCR beta chains recognize cytomegalovirus antigens. Correlated functional status among segregating V segments might be attributable to linkage disequilibrium, but an unknown experimental factor could not be ruled out. A further reported finding was that TCR beta sequences accurately predicted the HLA-A and HLA-B alleles for most subjects in the first cohort. In a later analysis, TCR association rates were found to vary across HLA loci, with the most associated TCRs seen for DRB1 alleles and the fewest for HLA-C alleles. Sequencing depth was assumed to be roughly uniform across donors in the presence/absence analyses, though that assumption may not hold. Most TCR sequences were seen in very few donors, while some public TCRs were found in many individuals. A later genetic analysis reported fewer N-insertions in productive TCRs among donors in an Asian-associated ancestry cluster than the roughly 620-donor mean. Because HLA typing was missing for some donors at each locus, association tests included only the typed subset. Several of the top co-occurrence clusters appeared to be linked to parvovirus B19, influenza, CMV and Epstein-Barr virus, according to a later analysis. Strong co-occurrence of HLA alleles, especially DR and DQ, made assigning TCR associations to individual alleles difficult. A later analysis found that HLA-associated TCR beta chains were more clonally expanded and had lower generation probabilities than equally common non-associated chains. This cohort had only TCR beta chains sequenced, and the lack of alpha or paired-chain data limited which features could be detected. The sequencing pipeline was judged likely to have produced a cluster of highly shared sequence variants as a technical artifact. Seventeen rarely observed V segments, including chromosome 9 orphons, were excluded from the earlier analysis of just under 600 of the donors because counts were too low.

The TCR sequence derives from a woman aged 40 to 55 in good health and CMV-seronegative. Sequencing was performed on PBMCs. The rearrangement combines TRBV7-2 with TRBJ2-3, and TRBD2 matches 7 of the central bases. The CDR3 reads CASSPFSGDTQYF. The DNA is as follows: TGTGCCAGCAGCCCCTTTAGCGGGGATACGCAGTATTTT.